Below are 22 T cell receptor beta chains sequenced from a single sample in a study of response to subunit inactivated influenza vaccine. TCRdb reanalysed the RT-PCR reads using MiXCR and keeps one entry per CDR3 protein. This table holds hundreds of thousands of distinct CDR3 sequences, 14% found once. The sample was PBMCs from blood, taken 14 days before vaccination. Source of these receptors: a man between 45 and 60 years old who received an inactivated influenza vaccine.

This clonotype was picked up many times. The chain combines TRBV5-1 with TRBJ1-2, with 7 positions matching TRBD1. The trim removed 4 bases at V and 4 bases at J, leaving 13 bases unmatched. There are 16 residues in the CDR3. CDR1 is SGHRS, CDR2 YFSETQ, per germline. DNA for the CDR3: TGCGCCAGCAGCGGAGAATACAGGGGACCCATCTATGGCTACACCTTC. Encoded protein: CASSGEYRGPIYGYTF.

The chain couples TRBV2 to TRBJ2-1, with 8 bases fitting TRBD2. Germline V gene lookup returns CDR1 SNHLY and CDR2 FYNNEI. There are 14 residues in the CDR3. V lost 8 bases to trimming and J lost 6 bases; unmatched junction nucleotides: 9. The CDR3 spells CASSRLAGINEQFF. CDR3 nucleotides: TGTGCCAGCTCGAGGCTAGCGGGTATCAATGAGCAGTTCTTC.

The chain joins TRBV20-1 to TRBJ2-5, with D possibly being TRBD1 (6 bases). This CDR3 comprises 15 residues. Germline lookup yields CDR1 DFQATT and CDR2 SNEGSKA (reference sequence). With 0 bases removed from V and 1 base from J, the gap between germline ends came to 12 bases. This CDR3 reads CSARDYGRGQETQYF. Here the CDR3 DNA reads TGCAGTGCTAGAGATTACGGCAGGGGCCAAGAGACCCAGTACTTC.

The V and J genes are TRBV28 and TRBJ1-1; D is unclear. With 2 bases removed from V and 2 bases from J, the gap between germline ends came to 18 bases. The CDR3 runs 17 residues. Germline lookup yields CDR1 MDHEN and CDR2 SYDVKM. The CDR3 here is CASSLNFRQPSNTEAFF. CDR3 nucleotide sequence: TGTGCCAGCAGTTTAAACTTCCGGCAGCCCTCAAACACTGAAGCTTTCTTT.

This clonotype was picked up a small number of times. The chain uses TRBV28 and TRBJ1-5; D is unclear. Germline V CDR1 and CDR2: MDHEN, SYDVKM. Trimming removed 6 bases from V and 7 bases from J, with 16 bases in between. The CDR3 is 14 amino acids. CDR3 bases: TGTGCCAGCAGATCCCCCGGGGTAAGCCAGCCCCAGCATTTT. Residues: CASRSPGVSQPQHF.

This clonotype was detected only a few times. This chain links TRBV7-9 with TRBJ1-4; D is undetermined. With 5 bases removed from V and 4 bases from J, the gap between germline ends came to 11 bases. CDR1 SEHNR and CDR2 FQNEAQ come from the germline V gene (reference sequence). This CDR3 spans 14 amino acids. The CDR3 nucleotides are TGTGCCAGCAGCGATGGGGAAAATAATGAAAAACTGTTTTTT. This codes for CASSDGENNEKLFF.

V and J are TRBV9 and TRBJ2-5; a possible D gene is TRBD1 (7 bases). This CDR3 contains 15 residues. The germline gives CDR1 SGDLS, CDR2 YYNGEE. The V and J ends lost 4 bases and 5 bases respectively, with 18 bases between them. The CDR3 nucleotides are TGTGCCAGCAGCCCAGGGGGGCTTTCCGGGGAGACCCAGTACTTC. Its protein is CASSPGGLSGETQYF.

The V and J genes are TRBV20-1 and TRBJ2-1, with D unresolved. The CDR3 sequence is 16 residues long. With 4 bases removed from V and 0 bases from J, the gap between germline ends came to 16 bases. Germline values: CDR1 DFQATT, CDR2 SNEGSKA (reference sequence). The CDR3 region has the DNA TGCAGTGCTACCCTACTGACTGAGAGCTCCTACAATGAGCAGTTCTTC. It is translated as CSATLLTESSYNEQFF.

Only a few counts were recorded for this clonotype. This sequence joins TRBV7-9 and TRBJ2-1; 7 positions agree with TRBD1. This CDR3 has 16 residues. Per the germline V gene, CDR1 is SEHNR and CDR2 is FQNEAQ (reference sequence). Unmatched junction bases numbered 12, after V lost 7 bases and J lost 3 bases. CDR3 DNA: TGTGCCAGCAAATCCCCCCCCGGACAGGACTACAATGAGCAGTTCTTC. This translates into CASKSPPGQDYNEQFF. The variable domain in full, completed from reference TRBV7-9 and TRBJ2-1, reads DTGVSQNPRHKITKRGQNVTFRCDPISEHNRLYWYRQTLGQGPEFLTYFQNEAQLEKSRLLSDRFSAERPKGSFSTLEIQRTEQGDSAMYLCASKSPPGQDYNEQFFGPGTRLTVL.

V is TRBV5-1 and J is TRBJ2-2, with 8 bases matching TRBD1. Looked up from germline, CDR1 is SGHRS and CDR2 is YFSETQ. The CDR3 has 15 residues. J lost 4 bases, V lost 4 bases, and 6 bases had no gene match. The CDR3 loop is CASSVDRGSTGELFF. The CDR3 DNA reads as TGCGCCAGCAGCGTAGACAGGGGTTCCACCGGGGAGCTGTTTTTT.

The V gene is TRBV7-2, the J gene TRBJ2-3, with 8 bases aligning to TRBD2. CDR3 length: 17 amino acids. Germline CDR1 SGHTA, CDR2 FQGNSA. V was pared by 2 bases and J by 0 bases, with 7 bases of the junction left unmatched. This chain's CDR3 is CASSLQSGGASTDTQYF. In DNA form, the CDR3 reads TGTGCCAGCAGCTTACAGAGCGGGGGCGCTAGCACAGATACGCAGTATTTT.

This clonotype was recorded a few times. The rearrangement uses TRBV20-1 and TRBJ1-1; the D gene is possibly TRBD1 (5 bases). Per the germline V gene, CDR1 is DFQATT and CDR2 is SNEGSKA (reference sequence). The CDR3 sequence is 13 residues long. The V end lost 4 bases, the J end lost 6 bases, and 15 bases lay between the germline ends. This chain's CDR3 is CSATKRRGSEAFF. DNA of the CDR3: TGCAGTGCTACTAAGAGGCGGGGCTCTGAAGCTTTCTTT.

This chain joins TRBV15 and TRBJ2-2, with no clear D. Germline CDR1 and CDR2: LNHNV and YYDKDF (reference sequence). This CDR3 comprises 15 residues. V lost 2 bases and J lost 6, with 13 bases in between. The DNA of the CDR3 is TGTGCCACCAGCAGAAAAGGAGATTTCGCCGGGGAGCTGTTTTTT. It specifies CATSRKGDFAGELFF.

This clonotype was observed a few times. J is TRBJ2-3 and V is TRBV2; a possible D gene is TRBD1 (5 bases). CDR1 and CDR2 (germline): SNHLY, FYNNEI. CDR3 length: 14 amino acids. V dropped 2 bases and J dropped 4 bases, with 10 bases sitting between them. The DNA of the CDR3 is TGTGCCAGCAGTGAACAGGGAAGCGCAGATACGCAGTATTTT. Translating it yields CASSEQGSADTQYF.

In its sample, this clonotype was seen a few times. The chain links TRBV5-1 to TRBJ2-5; 12 nucleotides line up with TRBD1. This CDR3 has 16 residues. Germline V gene data show CDR1 as SGHRS and CDR2 as YFSETQ. The ends lost 2 bases at V and 2 bases at J; junction bases unmatched: 4. The DNA of the CDR3 is TGCGCCAGCAGCTTCGGGACAGGGGGCCTTCAAGAGACCCAGTACTTC. Translating gives CASSFGTGGLQETQYF. The full variable domain, rest sourced from reference TRBV5-1 and TRBJ2-5, is KAGVTQTPRYLIKTRGQQVTLSCSPISGHRSVSWYQQTPGQGLQFLFEYFSETQRNKGNFPGRFSGRQFSNSRSEMNVSTLELGDSALYLCASSFGTGGLQETQYFGPGTRLLVL.

This clonotype occurred many times. This chain connects TRBV7-9 to TRBJ1-1; no firm D call. The CDR3 is 13 amino acids. CDR1 is SEHNR, CDR2 FQNEAQ, per germline (reference sequence). Trimming cost V 2 bases and J 1 base, with 5 bases left between them. CDR3 coding DNA: TGTGCCAGCAGCTTAAAACAGAACACTGAAGCTTTCTTT. Its translation is CASSLKQNTEAFF.

In its sample, this clonotype was seen many times. This chain links TRBV12-3 or TRBV12-4 with TRBJ1-2; 8 bases align to TRBD1. The CDR3 spans 14 residues. With V trimmed by 1 base and J by 8 bases, 6 bases remained unmatched. The CDR3 is CASSLEAGGVGYTF. The CDR3 nucleotides read TGTGCCAGCAGTTTAGAGGCAGGGGGCGTCGGCTACACCTTC.

The V call is TRBV18, the J call TRBJ2-3; the D is unclear. This CDR3 is built from 15 residues. The germline gives CDR1 KGHSH, CDR2 LQKENI. V was trimmed by 4 bases and J by 3 bases, leaving 14 bases between them. CDR3 region: CASSLRPVETDTQYF. Here the CDR3 DNA reads TGTGCCAGCTCACTACGGCCAGTGGAAACAGATACGCAGTATTTT.

This clonotype has only a few counts. The V and J genes are TRBV20-1 and TRBJ2-7; no firm D call. V dropped 1 base and J dropped 3 bases, with 7 bases sitting between them. The germline gives CDR1 DFQATT, CDR2 SNEGSKA (reference sequence). The CDR3 has 12 residues. The CDR3 DNA reads TGCAGTGCTAGAGTGTCGGGCTACGAGCAGTACTTC. The encoded protein is CSARVSGYEQYF.

This clonotype was picked up a small number of times. The rearrangement joins TRBV10-3 to TRBJ2-5; 11 positions agree with TRBD2. The V segment lost 6 bases and the J segment 3 bases; nucleotides outside the gene matches: 3. Germline CDR1 is ENHRY and CDR2 is SYGVKD. This CDR3 is 14 amino acids long. The CDR3 DNA is TGTGCCATCAGATCGACTAGCGGGGAAGAGACCCAGTACTTC. Translating gives CAIRSTSGEETQYF.

This clonotype was counted a few times. The gene calls are TRBV4-3 and TRBJ1-5; D is unclear. Trimming removed 11 bases from V and 15 bases from J, with 23 bases in between. The CDR3 extends over 12 amino acids. Germline V lookup: CDR1 LGHNA, CDR2 YSLEER. CDR3: CAWAGRSPLGHF. The CDR3 bases are TGCGCCTGGGCAGGACGATCTCCCCTTGGGCATTTT.

This clonotype was seen a handful of times. The chain recombines TRBV20-1 with TRBJ2-5; no reliable D call. This CDR3 has 17 amino acids. Germline V lookup: CDR1 DFQATT, CDR2 SNEGSKA (reference sequence). V was shortened by 7 bases and J by 7 bases, with 31 bases between the two germline ends. The CDR3 bases are TGCAGTGGCCCGAGTGAGATCAGTAACCCCCATCTCGGGACCCAGTACTTC. Amino acid sequence: CSGPSEISNPHLGTQYF.